Listed below are T cell receptor beta chains from one sample, sequenced in a study of technical replicates of blood from a handful of donors. Produced via immunoSEQ multiplex PCR; TCRdb's table is partial and in-frame only. Of 85,000 to 100,000 clones in the sample, 94% are singletons; the top ten hold approximately 0.26%. Sequences were obtained from T cells isolated from PBMCs. The source is a human donor in good health. CDR3s include the opening cysteine and the closing phenylalanine or tryptophan. D genes are given only for firm matches. The size entry is marked missing in some rows and otherwise reads once, few, many or a size class.

v_gene,len,abundance,j_gene,d_gene,CDR3nt,CDR3aa
TRBV7-9,11,-,TRBJ1-5,-,TGTGCCACGACACCCGCAGGGGTCCAGCATTTT,CATTPAGVQHF
TRBV7-9,15,-,TRBJ2-3,TRBD2,TGTGCCAGCAGCTTAGCGCAGGGAGGGACAGATACGCAGTATTTT,CASSLAQGGTDTQYF
TRBV7-6,15,once,TRBJ2-7,TRBD2,TGTGCCAGCAGCTTCCAAGCTAGCGGGAGCTACGAGCAGTACTTC,CASSFQASGSYEQYF
TRBV7-3,13,-,TRBJ1-2,-,TGTGCCAGCAGCTTTAACGGGATGTATGGCTACACCTTC,CASSFNGMYGYTF
TRBV5-1,15,-,TRBJ2-1,TRBD2,TGCGCCAGCAGCTTAACTAGCGGGAGGTGGAATGAGCAGTTCTTC,CASSLTSGRWNEQFF
TRBV7-9,13,-,TRBJ1-2,-,TGTGCCAGCAGCTTTGCCCAGGGGAGCGGCTACACCTTC,CASSFAQGSGYTF
TRBV10-2,13,-,TRBJ1-2,TRBD1,TGCGCCAGCAGTCAAAGAGACAGGGATGGCTACACCTTC,CASSQRDRDGYTF
TRBV4-1,18,-,TRBJ2-3,TRBD2,TGCGCCAGCAGCCAAGACGGTAGCGGGGGGGCCACAAGGGATACGCAGTATTTT,CASSQDGSGGATRDTQYF
TRBV6-5,14,-,TRBJ1-4,-,TGTGCCAGCAGTTATTCGTCACGTCTGGAGAAACTGTTTTTT,CASSYSSRLEKLFF
TRBV11-2,14,-,TRBJ2-1,-,TGTGCCAGCAGCTTAGAGGTAGAGGGCAATGAGCAGTTCTTC,CASSLEVEGNEQFF
TRBV10-3,14,-,TRBJ1-2,-,TGTGCCATCAGTTTGGGGGGAGGGGACTATGGCTACACCTTC,CAISLGGGDYGYTF
TRBV15,17,-,TRBJ2-1,TRBD2,TGTGCCACCAGCCTTAAAATGCGGGGGAGGACCTACAATGAGCAGTTCTTC,CATSLKMRGRTYNEQFF
TRBV30,17,-,TRBJ1-5,-,TGTGCCTGGAGTCCACGCGGGGTAGTCGCGGGAAATCAGCCCCAGCATTTT,CAWSPRGVVAGNQPQHF
TRBV19,15,-,TRBJ1-3,-,TGTGCCAGTAGTATAGATGGGACAACTGGAAACACCATATATTTT,CASSIDGTTGNTIYF
TRBV11-3,14,-,TRBJ2-7,-,TGTGCCAGCAGCTTGCAGGGTTCCCTCTACGAGCAGTACTTC,CASSLQGSLYEQYF
TRBV27,11,-,TRBJ1-1,-,TGTGCCAGCCTTAGAGGGCCTGAAGCTTTCTTT,CASLRGPEAFF
TRBV2,12,-,TRBJ2-1,-,TGTGCCAGCTGGGCGTCCTGGGATGAGCAGTTCTTC,CASWASWDEQFF
TRBV4-1,16,-,TRBJ1-3,-,TGCGCCAGCAGCCAAATACCGGGGAGCTCTGGAAACACCATATATTTT,CASSQIPGSSGNTIYF
TRBV6-5,11,-,TRBJ2-1,-,TGTGCCAGCAGTTACGGGGCGGCTCAGTTCTTC,CASSYGAAQFF
TRBV9,15,-,TRBJ2-7,TRBD2,TGTGCCAGCAGCGTAGGGGCGGGGGATTACTACGAGCAGTACTTC,CASSVGAGDYYEQYF
TRBV2,14,-,TRBJ2-3,-,TGTGCCAGCAGTGCTTTCGCGAGCACAGATACGCAGTATTTT,CASSAFASTDTQYF
TRBV5-1,17,-,TRBJ2-1,-,TGCGCCAGCAGCTTGGAAGGTACGTTACGAGGCCTGAATGAGCAGTTCTTC,CASSLEGTLRGLNEQFF
TRBV5-1,16,-,TRBJ2-1,TRBD2,TGCGCCAGCAGCCCGGAAGCGGGAGTCCGTTACAATGAGCAGTTCTTC,CASSPEAGVRYNEQFF
TRBV15,14,-,TRBJ2-3,TRBD1,TGTGCCACCAGCAGGAGACAGGGCTCAGATACGCAGTATTTT,CATSRRQGSDTQYF
TRBV6-1,14,-,TRBJ2-2,-,TGTGCCAGCAGTGAACGTCGGTACACCGGGGAGCTGTTTTTT,CASSERRYTGELFF
TRBV5-4,15,-,TRBJ1-2,-,TGTGCCAGCAGCTTGTCGGCCGGAGCTAACTATGGCTACACCTTC,CASSLSAGANYGYTF
TRBV6-5,16,once,TRBJ1-4,TRBD1,TGTGCCAGCAGTTACCGGCAGGGGGCAACTAATGAAAAACTGTTTTTT,CASSYRQGATNEKLFF
TRBV27,14,-,TRBJ2-7,TRBD2,TGTGCCAGCAGACCTCCGGGACTAGCTAGGGAGCAGTACTTC,CASRPPGLAREQYF
TRBV5-6,17,-,TRBJ1-4,TRBD1,TGTGCCAGCAGCTTGGGGGGACAGGGGGAAGGTCGTGAAAAACTGTTTTTT,CASSLGGQGEGREKLFF
TRBV6-5,14,-,TRBJ1-5,-,TGTGCCAGCAGGCCGGGGGGAATCGGTCAGCCCCAGCATTTT,CASRPGGIGQPQHF
TRBV2,16,-,TRBJ1-2,TRBD1,TGTGCCAGCAGTCCAAGGGGGACAGCCCAAGATTCGGGCTACACCTTC,CASSPRGTAQDSGYTF
TRBV5-4,14,-,TRBJ2-2,-,TGTGCCAGCAGCTTGAAATACGGCACCGGGGAGCTGTTTTTT,CASSLKYGTGELFF